These 32 T cell receptor beta chains came from one sample sequenced in a study (dated by TCRdb to 2016 to 2018). Libraries were built with RT-PCR. Sequenced using an Illumina MiSeq. TCRdb reran the public reads through fastp at Q25 and MiXCR, keeping productive beta chains. Rows merge per CDR3 protein into single entries with the most common DNA and genes. Within this sample are hundreds of thousands of distinct CDR3 sequences, with 13% to 15% of them counted one time only. Of the sample, just over 3.5% falls within the top ten clones. The sequencing input was memory CD4+ T cells from blood. The receptors originated from a female donor in good health, serving as a healthy control.

For the CDR3, the DNA is TGCGCCAGCAGCCCGGGACTAGCGGGAGATCCCGGGGAGCTGTTTTTT. Encoded protein: CASSPGLAGDPGELFF. The V call is TRBV5-1, the J call TRBJ2-2; 14 bases align to TRBD2. V was clipped by 4 bases and J by 6 bases; unmatched bases: 5. The length of the CDR3 is 16 residues. The germline V gene encodes CDR1 SGHRS and CDR2 YFSETQ. The full variable domain, its missing parts supplied by reference TRBV5-1 and TRBJ2-2, is KAGVTQTPRYLIKTRGQQVTLSCSPISGHRSVSWYQQTPGQGLQFLFEYFSETQRNKGNFPGRFSGRQFSNSRSEMNVSTLELGDSALYLCASSPGLAGDPGELFFGEGSRLTVL.

The rearrangement links TRBV10-2 to TRBJ1-5; TRBD1 aligns across 8 bases. The CDR3 covers 18 residues. With V trimmed by 5 bases and J by 8 bases, 20 bases remained unmatched. Germline CDR1 reads WSHSY; CDR2 reads SAAADI. CDR3 sequence reads: CASSLEDRVQKGIKPQHF. Here the CDR3 DNA reads TGCGCCAGCAGTTTGGAGGACAGGGTTCAAAAAGGAATCAAGCCCCAGCATTTT.

V is TRBV6-5 and J is TRBJ1-3; perhaps TRBD1 as D (5 bases). Looked up from germline, CDR1 is MNHEY and CDR2 is SVGAGI. V was trimmed by 0 bases and J by 0 bases, leaving 15 bases between them. The CDR3 totals 18 residues. The CDR3 loop reads CASSYSHLTVSSGNTIYF. CDR3 nucleotides: TGTGCCAGCAGTTACTCTCATTTGACAGTATCCTCTGGAAACACCATATATTTT.

This rearrangement joins TRBV15 to TRBJ2-1; possibly TRBD2 for D (6 bases). The CDR3 runs 16 residues. The germline CDR1 and CDR2 sequences are LNHNV and YYDKDF (reference sequence). Trimming took 0 bases from V and 6 from J, leaving 15 bases between them. The CDR3 DNA reads as TGTGCCACCAGCAGAGATCTCGGACTATCGTTCAATGAGCAGTTCTTC. The encoded protein is CATSRDLGLSFNEQFF. Filled out from reference TRBV15 and TRBJ2-1, the complete variable domain reads DAMVIQNPRYQVTQFGKPVTLSCSQTLNHNVMYWYQQKSSQAPKLLFHYYDKDFNNEADTPDNFQSRRPNTSFCFLDIRSPGLGDTAMYLCATSRDLGLSFNEQFFGPGTRLTVL.

The rearrangement uses TRBV10-3 and TRBJ2-2, with 9 bases lining up with TRBD1. V lost 6 bases to trimming and J lost 7 bases; unmatched junction nucleotides: 12. CDR1 is ENHRY, CDR2 SYGVKD, per germline. This CDR3 contains 16 residues. The CDR3 here is CAIRANPGQGNGELFF. In DNA form, the CDR3 reads TGTGCCATCAGAGCCAACCCGGGACAGGGTAACGGGGAGCTGTTTTTT.

The rearrangement joins TRBV12-3 or TRBV12-4 to TRBJ1-1; D is unclear. V was cut by 3 bases and J by 1 base, with 9 bases left in between. The CDR3 spans 14 residues. The CDR3 is CASSFQAGNTEAFF. CDR3 sequence (DNA): TGTGCCAGCAGTTTCCAGGCGGGGAACACTGAAGCTTTCTTT.

The chain uses TRBV18 and TRBJ1-6; 8 bases are shared with TRBD1. The CDR3 consists of 15 residues. Germline V lookup: CDR1 KGHSH, CDR2 LQKENI. The junction had 3 bases not matched to a gene; V was cut back by 4 bases and J by 4 bases. CDR3 in amino acids: CASSLGQVYNSPLHF. The CDR3 DNA sequence: TGTGCCAGCTCACTGGGACAGGTATATAATTCACCCCTCCACTTT.

This clonotype was recorded a few times. V and J are TRBV18 and TRBJ2-3; D remains ambiguous. From germline, CDR1 is KGHSH and CDR2 LQKENI. The CDR3 runs to 14 residues. The V gene lost 3 bases and the J gene lost 4 bases, with 11 bases spanning the gap. The CDR3 DNA sequence: TGTGCCAGCTCACCCCTTACGATGGCAGATACGCAGTATTTT. Translation gives CASSPLTMADTQYF.

V usage is TRBV10-3 and J usage is TRBJ1-3; TRBD1 matches at 8 bases. The V gene end was trimmed by 0 bases and the J gene end by 2 bases; junction bases not matched to a gene: 3. The CDR3 contains 16 residues. CDR1 is ENHRY, CDR2 SYGVKD, per germline. The CDR3 bases are TGTGCCATCAGTGAGTCCGTGACAGGGGCTGGAAACACCATATATTTT. Its translation is CAISESVTGAGNTIYF.

The chain couples TRBV5-1 to TRBJ2-2; 7 nucleotides agree with TRBD2. Per the germline V gene, CDR1 is SGHRS and CDR2 is YFSETQ. The CDR3 is 14 amino acids. V lost 4 bases to trimming and J lost 3 bases; unmatched junction nucleotides: 3. Here the CDR3 reads CASSATSYTGELFF. The CDR3 DNA sequence: TGCGCCAGCAGCGCGACTAGCTACACCGGGGAGCTGTTTTTT.

This clonotype came up a few times. This chain joins TRBV7-9 and TRBJ2-2; 7 bases fit TRBD1. The V segment lost 4 bases and the J segment 1 base; nucleotides outside the gene matches: 15. The CDR3 consists of 19 residues. Germline V gene data show CDR1 as SEHNR and CDR2 as FQNEAQ (reference sequence). CDR3 DNA sequence: TGTGCCAGCAGCTCAACAGGGGCAGTTCCCCAGGTGAACACCGGGGAGCTGTTTTTT. As protein: CASSSTGAVPQVNTGELFF.

This clonotype has only a few counts. CDR3: CSAPGLQLNEQFF. DNA of the CDR3: TGCAGTGCCCCGGGACTACAACTTAATGAGCAGTTCTTC. V usage is TRBV20-1 and J usage is TRBJ2-1, with 7 bases that match TRBD2. In germline, CDR1 is DFQATT, CDR2 SNEGSKA (reference sequence). Trimming took 6 bases from V and 7 from J; bases not matched to a gene: 9. This CDR3 region has 13 residues.

A remark on this clonotype: A much larger clone lies a single base off, so this may be a read error. This sequence joins TRBV20-1 and TRBJ1-5, with 10 nucleotides matching TRBD1. CDR3 length: 15 residues. The junction had 5 bases not matched to a gene; V was cut back by 1 base and J by 5 bases. CDR1 is DFQATT, CDR2 SNEGSKA, per germline (reference sequence). CDR3 DNA sequence: TGCAGTGCTAGAGGTCGGGACAGGGGAGATCAGCCCCAGCATTTT. This encodes CSARGRDRGDQPQHF.

The rearrangement joins TRBV3-1 to TRBJ2-5; the match to TRBD1 covers 7 bases. The J segment lost 7 bases and the V segment lost 4 bases, leaving 6 bases of the junction unmatched. This CDR3 has 13 residues. Germline V gene lookup returns CDR1 LGHDT and CDR2 YNNKEL (reference sequence). Here the CDR3 DNA reads TGTGCCAGCAGCCGACAGGGTGTCTTGACCCAGTACTTC. Encoded protein: CASSRQGVLTQYF.

The chain has TRBV30 and TRBJ2-2; tentative D call: TRBD2 (5 bases). Germline lookup yields CDR1 GTSNPN and CDR2 SVGIG (reference sequence). Trimming removed 2 bases from V and 6 bases from J, with 19 bases in between. This CDR3 contains 16 residues. DNA of the CDR3: TGTGCCTGGAGTCGCGAGAGGGTCCCTCCGCCCGGGGAGCTGTTTTTT. Its protein is CAWSRERVPPPGELFF.

The rearrangement uses TRBV28 and TRBJ1-5, with D hard to call. V shed 5 bases and J shed 0 bases, with 8 bases lying between them. The CDR3 is made up of 14 amino acids. Germline V gene lookup returns CDR1 MDHEN and CDR2 SYDVKM. For the CDR3, the DNA is TGTGCCAGCAGTAGGAGTGTTAGCAATCAGCCCCAGCATTTT. This gives the protein CASSRSVSNQPQHF.

The chain employs TRBV7-2 and TRBJ2-1, with D possibly being TRBD2 (7 bases). The CDR3 has 14 residues. V was shortened by 8 bases and J by 0 bases, with 11 bases between the two germline ends. Per the germline V gene, CDR1 is SGHTA and CDR2 is FQGNSA. The CDR3 loop reads CASGRGGSYNEQFF. The CDR3 DNA reads TGTGCCAGCGGGAGGGGGGGCTCCTACAATGAGCAGTTCTTC.

The V and J genes are TRBV20-1 and TRBJ2-1; the match to TRBD2 covers 9 bases. Germline CDR1 and CDR2: DFQATT and SNEGSKA (reference sequence). Germline trimming cut 1 base from V and 3 bases from J; bases unmatched to any gene: 4. CDR3 size: 15 residues. The CDR3 DNA reads as TGCAGTGCTAGAGTCCCTAGCGGGGTCTACAATGAGCAGTTCTTC. Its protein product is CSARVPSGVYNEQFF.

This clonotype was detected only a few times. The rearrangement links TRBV20-1 to TRBJ1-1, with D perhaps TRBD1 (6 bases). The V end was cut by 2 bases, the J end by 4 bases, with 11 bases between. Germline-derived CDR1 and CDR2 are DFQATT and SNEGSKA (reference sequence). The CDR3 loop spans 13 amino acids. Here the CDR3 reads CSARTGASTEAFF. CDR3 sequence (DNA): TGCAGTGCTAGAACGGGGGCTTCCACTGAAGCTTTCTTT.

Notes on this clonotype: This could be a read error, since a much larger clone is one nucleotide away. The rearrangement links TRBV20-1 to TRBJ1-1, with D perhaps matching TRBD1 (6 bases). V was clipped by 6 bases and J by 4 bases, with 21 bases between them. The CDR3 consists of 15 residues. The germline CDR1 and CDR2 sequences are DFQATT and SNEGSKA (reference sequence). The CDR3 bases are TGCAGTGCCGTGTCCCATGGGGGGCGAGGCACTGAAGCTTTCTTT. This sequence encodes CSAVSHGGRGTEAFF.

The chain has TRBV15 and TRBJ1-6, with 9 bases matching TRBD1. CDR3 size: 15 residues. Germline V CDR1 and CDR2: LNHNV, YYDKDF (reference sequence). Unmatched junction bases numbered 4, after V lost 2 bases and J lost 8 bases. CDR3 loop: CATSRSTGGDSPLHF. CDR3 DNA: TGTGCCACCAGCAGATCGACAGGGGGAGATTCACCCCTCCACTTT.

This clonotype has only one observation. The rearrangement links TRBV25-1 to TRBJ1-5; 9 positions match TRBD1. The CDR3 length is 14 residues. Germline V gene lookup returns CDR1 MGHDK and CDR2 SYGVNS. V trimming: 6 bases; J trimming: 5 bases; junction bases outside the gene matches: 5. This chain's CDR3 is CASRGDRVDQPQHF. As DNA, the CDR3 is TGTGCCAGCAGGGGGGACAGGGTGGATCAGCCCCAGCATTTT. Complete variable domain (other parts from reference TRBV25-1 and TRBJ1-5): EADIYQTPRYLVIGTGKKITLECSQTMGHDKMYWYQQDPGMELHLIHYSYGVNSTEKGDLSSESTVSRIRTEHFPLTLESARPSHTSQYLCASRGDRVDQPQHFGDGTRLSIL.

Worth noting for this clonotype: A much larger clone differs from this one at a single base, so this may be a read error. Here the CDR3 reads CASRTGQCLNTEAFF. The CDR3, as DNA: TGTGCCAGCAGAACCGGACAGTGCTTGAACACTGAAGCTTTCTTT. J is TRBJ1-1 and V is TRBV6-2 or TRBV6-3, with a tentative D call TRBD1 (6 bases). Germline V CDR1 and CDR2: MNHEY, SVGEGT. Deletions cut 6 bases from V and 0 bases from J, with 14 bases between. The CDR3 runs 15 residues.

This clonotype was seen a handful of times. CDR3 nucleotides: TGCAGTGCTAGGGGGGGGGTTAAGAACACTGAAGCTTTCTTT. Translating gives CSARGGVKNTEAFF. The chain couples TRBV20-1 to TRBJ1-1; D might be TRBD1 (5 bases). The V end was cut by 3 bases, the J end by 1 base, with 12 bases between. The CDR3 totals 14 residues. Germline lookup yields CDR1 DFQATT and CDR2 SNEGSKA (reference sequence).

The chain combines TRBV14 with TRBJ1-1; D is undetermined. Germline assignment: CDR1 SGHDN and CDR2 FVKESK. The V and J ends lost 0 bases and 6 bases respectively, with 8 bases between them. The CDR3 totals 13 residues. In DNA form, the CDR3 reads TGTGCCAGCAGCCAAGATCTGGACTCTGAAGCTTTCTTT. Protein sequence: CASSQDLDSEAFF.

The V call is TRBV7-2, the J call TRBJ1-1, with D maybe TRBD1 (6 bases). Trimming took 4 bases from V and 7 from J, leaving 19 bases between them. Germline CDR1 is SGHTA and CDR2 is FQGNSA. CDR3 length: 15 residues. This chain's CDR3 is CASSYQGQGGDEAFF. The CDR3 nucleotides are TGTGCCAGCAGCTATCAGGGGCAGGGTGGGGATGAAGCTTTCTTT.

The table lists this clonotype with a few counts. The chain is built from TRBV9 and TRBJ2-1; 12 nucleotides agree with TRBD2. The germline V gene has CDR1 SGDLS and CDR2 YYNGEE. V was clipped by 0 bases and J by 8 bases; unmatched bases: 3. The CDR3 consists of 15 residues. This chain's CDR3 is CASSVGLAGAYEQFF. The DNA for the CDR3 is TGTGCCAGCAGCGTAGGACTAGCGGGAGCGTATGAGCAGTTCTTC.

This clonotype was recorded at least ten times. This chain connects TRBV12-3 or TRBV12-4 to TRBJ2-6; D is possibly TRBD1 (5 bases). The CDR3 is made up of 21 amino acids. The V end lost 6 bases, the J end lost 1 base, and 28 bases lay between the germline ends. CDR3 DNA: TGTGCCAGCAGATTCCGACAGATTGAATTCCGTCGATCTTCTGGGGCCAACGTCCTGACTTTC. This translates into CASRFRQIEFRRSSGANVLTF.

This chain connects TRBV10-3 to TRBJ2-1, with 8 bases aligning to TRBD2. From germline, CDR1 is ENHRY and CDR2 SYGVKD. V shed 4 bases and J 6 bases; nucleotides not matched to a gene: 8. The CDR3 spans 15 residues. The CDR3 coding sequence is TGTGCCATCAGTGTACTTGAGCTAGCGGGCAATGAGCAGTTCTTC. Translation: CAISVLELAGNEQFF.

This clonotype was observed many times. In nucleotides, the CDR3 is TGCAGTGCTAGAGATCAGCGCCTAGCGGGGAACCTCGACAATGAGCAGTTCTTC. Encoded protein: CSARDQRLAGNLDNEQFF. This chain connects TRBV20-1 to TRBJ2-1, with TRBD2 matching over 9 bases. CDR3 length: 18 residues. V dropped 0 bases and J dropped 5; count of bases not matched to a gene: 14. Germline values: CDR1 DFQATT, CDR2 SNEGSKA (reference sequence).

CDR3 nucleotide sequence: TGTGCCAGCAGTCAGGGTATCGGGGAGCTGTTTTTT. This gives the protein CASSQGIGELFF. V is TRBV12-3 or TRBV12-4 and J is TRBJ2-2; possibly TRBD1 for D (5 bases). Deletions cut 5 bases from V and 7 bases from J, with 8 bases between. The CDR3 consists of 12 residues.

The rearrangement joins TRBV30 to TRBJ1-6, with 7 bases aligning to TRBD1. Unmatched junction bases numbered 4, after V lost 6 bases and J lost 5 bases. CDR1 and CDR2 from the germline V gene are GTSNPN and SVGIG (reference sequence). This CDR3 has 13 residues. DNA for the CDR3: TGTGCCTGCGCACAGGGGAATAATTCACCCCTCCACTTT. This codes for CACAQGNNSPLHF.